The rows below give T cell receptor beta chains drawn from one sample of a study of cytomegalovirus exposure and HLA in healthy donors. Method: immunoSEQ multiplex PCR; TCRdb's copy keeps in-frame clones and lacks some. The top ten clones hold around 2% of a sample with about 120,000 clones, roughly 77% of them seen once. Sequences were obtained from PBMCs. Receptor source: a man in his forties in good health and CMV-seronegative. Each CDR3 is given with its conserved first and last residue. The order of the fields is J gene, clone size, V gene, D gene, CDR3 DNA, CDR3 protein. The D gene is left open where the match is weak. Clone size is not always given. Where it is, it says once, few, many or a class for expanded clones.

>TRBJ2-6|.|TRBV2|.
TGTGCCAGCAGCCAGGCGTCCTCTGGGGCCAACGTCCTGACTTTC
CASSQASSGANVLTF
>TRBJ2-1|.|TRBV4-2|TRBD2
TGTGCCAGCAGCCAAGATGCGGGGGGCTCCTACAATGAGCAGTTCTTC
CASSQDAGGSYNEQFF
>TRBJ1-2|.|TRBV4-3|TRBD1
TGCGCCAGCAGCCATGGGACAGCGCCCTATGGCTACACCTTC
CASSHGTAPYGYTF
>TRBJ2-3|.|TRBV4-3|TRBD2
TGCGCCAGCAGCCAAGATAGCGGGGGGTTCACAGATACGCAGTATTTT
CASSQDSGGFTDTQYF
>TRBJ2-1|.|TRBV20-1|.
TGCAGTGCCTCCCTAGGTTATGAGCAGTTCTTC
CSASLGYEQFF
>TRBJ2-5|.|TRBV7-7|.
TGTGCCAGCAGCTTTTCCGGGGGGCGGGGGGAGACCCAGTACTTC
CASSFSGGRGETQYF
>TRBJ1-3|once|TRBV5-1|.
TGCGCCAGCAGCTTGGTAGGCGGGCTCGGAAACACCATATATTTT
CASSLVGGLGNTIYF
>TRBJ1-4|.|TRBV6-5|TRBD1
TGTGCCAGCAGCAGTCCCGGACAGGGTGTTGGAAAACTGTTTTTT
CASSSPGQGVGKLFF
>TRBJ1-4|.|TRBV5-5|TRBD1
TGTGCCAGCAGCTTGGACAGGGGAGGTGAAAAACTGTTTTTT
CASSLDRGGEKLFF
>TRBJ2-7|once|TRBV28|TRBD2
TGTGCCCTCCTCCGGGACTGCCTAGCGGGAGGTTCCTACGAGCAGTACTTC
CALLRDCLAGGSYEQYF
>TRBJ1-5|.|TRBV7-9|TRBD1
TGTGCCAGCAGCCCAGGGACAGGGAGTCAGCCCCAGCATTTT
CASSPGTGSQPQHF
>TRBJ2-3|.|TRBV12-1|.
TGTGCCAGCAGCTTTGTACTAGCGGCGAATACGCAGTATTTT
CASSFVLAANTQYF
>TRBJ1-4|.|TRBV28|.
TGTGCCAGCAAAAGCGCCGGGACAAATTTCGGAAAACTGTTTTTT
CASKSAGTNFGKLFF
>TRBJ1-4|.|TRBV29-1|.
TGCAGCGTTGGCTCACGGGCTAATGAAAAACTGTTTTTT
CSVGSRANEKLFF
>TRBJ1-2|.|TRBV28|.
TGTGCCAGCAAAATACAGGGCCCTACCCCCTATGGCTACACCTTC
CASKIQGPTPYGYTF
>TRBJ2-7|once|TRBV9|.
TGTGCCAGCAGCGCCGGGAGAGCCCCAAGCGAGCAGTACTTC
CASSAGRAPSEQYF
>TRBJ2-3|.|TRBV27|.
TGTGCCAGCAGTTTAGTTTATGTTTCGGGACTTGACACAGATACGCAGTATTTT
CASSLVYVSGLDTDTQYF
>TRBJ2-7|once|TRBV6-5|TRBD2
TGTGCCAGCAGCCGGACTAGCAGTGCTTACGAGCAGTACTTC
CASSRTSSAYEQYF
>TRBJ2-1|few|TRBV5-6|TRBD2
TGTGCCAGCAGCTCGGGACTAGCGGTCAATGAGCAGTTCTTC
CASSSGLAVNEQFF
>TRBJ1-2|.|TRBV11-2|TRBD1
TGTGCCAGCAGCATCGGGACAGGGGGTAAAGGCTACACCTTC
CASSIGTGGKGYTF
>TRBJ2-5|.|TRBV6-6|TRBD2
TGTGCCAGCAGTTCACGGGAGGGCCATTCCGAGACCCAGTACTTC
CASSSREGHSETQYF
>TRBJ1-4|.|TRBV7-3|.
TGTGCCAGCAGTCAAATAGGGGTCAGGGTAGGGGAAAAACTGTTTTTT
CASSQIGVRVGEKLFF
>TRBJ2-5|.|TRBV5-1|TRBD2
TGCGCCAGCAAGAGCGGGGGGTACCAAGAGACCCAGTACTTC
CASKSGGYQETQYF
>TRBJ2-1|.|TRBV7-6|.
TGTGCCAGCAGCTTAATGTTTGGCAGTCCAAATGAGCAGTTCTTC
CASSLMFGSPNEQFF
>TRBJ1-2|few|TRBV19|.
TGTGCCAGTAGAGACCCCGGGACACCTAACTATGGCTACACCTTC
CASRDPGTPNYGYTF
>TRBJ2-3|.|TRBV28|TRBD2
TGTGCCAGCACCCTCTCGGGACTAGCGGCGGGCCCAAGCACAGATACGCAGTATTTT
CASTLSGLAAGPSTDTQYF
>TRBJ2-7|.|TRBV7-9|TRBD2
TGTGCCAGCAGCTTAGGCCCGGGACTAGATGCGTACGAGCAGTACTTC
CASSLGPGLDAYEQYF
>TRBJ2-1|once|TRBV7-9|.
TGTGCCAGCAGTAGAATAGGGGCAGGGGACAATGAGCAGGTCTTC
CASSRIGAGDNEQVF
>TRBJ2-1|.|TRBV4-2|.
TGTGCCAGCAGCCAAGCGGCTAGCTCGGGTTACAATGAGCAGTTCTTC
CASSQAASSGYNEQFF
>TRBJ2-3|.|TRBV2|TRBD1
TGTGCCAGCAGTGAATTTGGGACAGGGATGTCAGATACGCAGTATTTT
CASSEFGTGMSDTQYF
>TRBJ2-2|.|TRBV9|.
TGTGCCAGCAGCCCTCGCCCTGCAGGGTTGGTCACCGGGGAGCTGTTTTTT
CASSPRPAGLVTGELFF
>TRBJ2-1|.|TRBV10-3|.
TGTGCCATCAGCCGGCCAGGCAGCTCTACTGAGCAGTTCTTC
CAISRPGSSTEQFF
>TRBJ2-1|.|TRBV4-3|.
TGCGCCAGCAGCCAATCCGGGACTTACAATGAGCAGTTCTTC
CASSQSGTYNEQFF
>TRBJ1-1|.|TRBV9|.
TGTGCCAGCAGCGAGGGGGACACCAACACTGAAGCTTTCTTT
CASSEGDTNTEAFF
>TRBJ2-3|few|TRBV19|TRBD2
TGTGCCAGTAGGAAAACGACCCTGGGACTAGCGGTCACAGATACGCAGTATTTT
CASRKTTLGLAVTDTQYF
>TRBJ2-7|.|TRBV7-2|TRBD2
TGTGCCAGCAGCTTGAGCGGGGTACCCTACGAGCAGTACTTC
CASSLSGVPYEQYF
>TRBJ1-5|.|TRBV4-1|.
TGCGCCAGCAGCCAAGAGGCCGGGGGGGGTCAGCCCCAGCATTTT
CASSQEAGGGQPQHF
>TRBJ2-7|.|TRBV29-1|.
TGCAGCGTTTTGGGGGCCACCCCGGGCGAGCAGTACTTC
CSVLGATPGEQYF
>TRBJ1-3|.|TRBV5-1|TRBD1
TGCGCCAGCAGCATGACAGGGGCGGACACCATATATTTT
CASSMTGADTIYF
>TRBJ2-7|.|TRBV14|.
TGTGCCAGCAGCCAAGATCTGTACGAGCAGTACTTC
CASSQDLYEQYF
>TRBJ2-3|.|TRBV28|TRBD2
TGTGCCAGCAGTGCACTCGGACTAGCGGGAAGGACAGATACGCAGTATTTT
CASSALGLAGRTDTQYF
>TRBJ1-1|.|TRBV18|.
TGTGCCAGCCGAACAGGGATGAACACTGAAGCTTTCTTT
CASRTGMNTEAFF
>TRBJ2-1|.|TRBV29-1|TRBD2
TGCAGCGAGACTAGCGGGAGCTCCTACAATGAGCAGTTCTTC
CSETSGSSYNEQFF
>TRBJ1-2|.|TRBV5-1|.
TGCGCCAGCAGCCTGGGGGAGGGTCGGGATGGCTACACCTTC
CASSLGEGRDGYTF
>TRBJ2-1|once|TRBV30|.
TGTGCCTGGAGTGCACAGCGGCCTATGTACAATGAGCAGTTCTTC
CAWSAQRPMYNEQFF